This T cell receptor beta chain was profiled in a study of response to subunit inactivated influenza vaccine. The CDR3 extends over 16 amino acids. Germline CDR1 is DFQATT and CDR2 is SNEGSKA (reference sequence). V gave up 4 bases and J gave up 0 bases, with 17 bases separating them. TCRdb reprocessed the RT-PCR reads via MiXCR and lists one record per CDR3 protein. The sample has roughly 500,000 distinct CDR3 sequences; 15% to 20% are singletons. The sequence derives from a man between 50 and 75 years old who received an inactivated influenza vaccine. V gene TRBV20-1 combines with J gene TRBJ2-3, with TRBD2 as a possible D gene (5 bases). Specimen: CD4+ T cells sorted from PBMCs, collected about 24 months after vaccination. The CDR3 spells CSANPLEQISTDTQYF. The CDR3 DNA is TGCAGTGCTAACCCACTAGAACAGATTAGCACAGATACGCAGTATTTT.